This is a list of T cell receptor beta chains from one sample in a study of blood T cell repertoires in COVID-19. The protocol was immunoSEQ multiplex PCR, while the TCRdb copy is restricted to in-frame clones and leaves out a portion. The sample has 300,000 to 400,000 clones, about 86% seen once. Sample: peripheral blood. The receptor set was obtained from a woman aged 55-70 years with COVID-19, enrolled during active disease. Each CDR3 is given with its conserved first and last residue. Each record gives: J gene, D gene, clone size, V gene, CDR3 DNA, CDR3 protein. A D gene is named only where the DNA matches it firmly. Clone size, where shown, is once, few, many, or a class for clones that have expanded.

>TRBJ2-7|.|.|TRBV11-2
TGTGCCAGCAGCTCGGTGACTAGTCGAAGCGAGCAGTACTTC
CASSSVTSRSEQYF
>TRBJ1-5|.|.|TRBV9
TGTGCCAGCAGCGTCGGGGTCCGCAATCAGCCCCAGCATTTT
CASSVGVRNQPQHF
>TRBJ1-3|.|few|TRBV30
TGTGCCTGGAGTCCCAGGCCGAGTGACACCATATATTTT
CAWSPRPSDTIYF
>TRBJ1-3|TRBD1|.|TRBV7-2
TGTGCCAGCAGCTTACAGGGGGCTGGTGGAAACACCATATATTTT
CASSLQGAGGNTIYF
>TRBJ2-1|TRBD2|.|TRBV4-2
TGTGCCAGCAGCCTGACACCAGCGGGGGGTGAGGCTGAGCAGTTCTTC
CASSLTPAGGEAEQFF
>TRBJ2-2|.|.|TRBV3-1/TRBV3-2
TGTGCCAGCAGCCAAGGACTAGGGAACACCGGGGAGCTGTTTTTT
CASSQGLGNTGELFF
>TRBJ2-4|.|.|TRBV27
TGTGCCAGCAGTACCTCCAAGGGGGGGCTCAGAAACATTCAGTACTTC
CASSTSKGGLRNIQYF
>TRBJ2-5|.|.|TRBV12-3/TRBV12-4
TGTGCCAGCAGTTTTGTAATTCAAGAGACCCAGTACTTC
CASSFVIQETQYF
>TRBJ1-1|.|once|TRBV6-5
TGTGCCAGCAACCTAGGGGAGAACACTGAAGCTTTCTTT
CASNLGENTEAFF
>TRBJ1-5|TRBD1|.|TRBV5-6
TGTGCCAGCAGCTTGGAGACAGGGGTCCCTCAGCCCCAGCATTTT
CASSLETGVPQPQHF
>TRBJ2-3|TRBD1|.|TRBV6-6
TGTGCCAGCAGCCCGGGACAGGGGAGGACAGATACGCAGTATTTT
CASSPGQGRTDTQYF
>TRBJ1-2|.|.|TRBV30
TGTGCCTGGAAACCAGACATGAATGGTGACTACACCTTC
CAWKPDMNGDYTF
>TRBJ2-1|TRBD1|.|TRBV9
TGTGCCAGCAGCGTCGCCTCCAGGGGGAATGAGCAGTTCTTC
CASSVASRGNEQFF
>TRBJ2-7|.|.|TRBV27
TGTGCCAGCAATCCGGGAAGGGGGTACGAGCAGTACTTC
CASNPGRGYEQYF
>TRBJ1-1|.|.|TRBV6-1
TGTGCCAGCAGTGAAGCGCTTATTCAGGGAGGGAGAGCTTTCTTT
CASSEALIQGGRAFF
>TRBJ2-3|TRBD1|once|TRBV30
TGTGCCTGGAGTGTAACGGGACAGGTTCATAGTACGCAGTATTTT
CAWSVTGQVHSTQYF
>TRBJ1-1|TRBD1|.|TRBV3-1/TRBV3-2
TGTGCCAGCAGCCGCCCCCAGACAGGGGGCAAGGACACTGAAGCTTTCTTT
CASSRPQTGGKDTEAFF
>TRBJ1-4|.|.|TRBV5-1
TGCGCCAGCAGCTTGTCGGGGTCAACTAATGAAAAACTGTTTTTT
CASSLSGSTNEKLFF
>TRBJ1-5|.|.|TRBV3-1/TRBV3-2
TGTGCCAGCAGCCATACAGGGCCTAATCAGCCCCAGCATTTT
CASSHTGPNQPQHF
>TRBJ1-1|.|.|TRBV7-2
TGTGCCAGCAGCTTAGATCCCGACACTGAAGCTTTCTTT
CASSLDPDTEAFF
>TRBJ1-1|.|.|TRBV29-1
TGCAGCGGAGGGACAAGAACGAACACTGAAGCTTTCTTT
CSGGTRTNTEAFF
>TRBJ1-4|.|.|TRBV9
TGTGCCAGCAGCGTAATGGGGGCACGGGATGAAAAACTGTTTTTT
CASSVMGARDEKLFF
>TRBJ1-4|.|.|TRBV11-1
TGTGCCAGCAGCGGTGACAGGGAAAAACTGTTTTTT
CASSGDREKLFF
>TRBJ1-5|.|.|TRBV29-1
TGCAGCGTTGAATGGGGGGTAGGGGAGCCCCAGCATTTT
CSVEWGVGEPQHF
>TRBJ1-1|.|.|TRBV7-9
TGTGCCAGCAGTCGCAGGGAGGAGCGGGCGGGCCACACTGAAGCTTTCTTT
CASSRREERAGHTEAFF
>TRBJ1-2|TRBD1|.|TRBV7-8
TGTGCCAGCAGCTTAGTCCGGGACAGAACGTTCTATGGCTACACCTTC
CASSLVRDRTFYGYTF
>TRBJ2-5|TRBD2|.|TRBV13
TGTGCCAGCAGCTTTAGCGGGGGGACGTTAGAGACCCAGTACTTC
CASSFSGGTLETQYF
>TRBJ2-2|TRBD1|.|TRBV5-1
TGCGCCAGCAGTCCGACAGGGTTGAACACCGGGGAGCTGTTTTTT
CASSPTGLNTGELFF
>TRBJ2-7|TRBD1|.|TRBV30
TGTGCCTGGAGGTTACAGGGGACCTACGAGCAGTACTTC
CAWRLQGTYEQYF
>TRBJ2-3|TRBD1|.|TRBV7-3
TGTGCCAGCAGCCGGACAGGGCCGGAGGATACGCAGTATTTT
CASSRTGPEDTQYF
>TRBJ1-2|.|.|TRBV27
TGTGCCAGCAGGAAGGACGGGGTGGGCTATGGCTACACCTTC
CASRKDGVGYGYTF
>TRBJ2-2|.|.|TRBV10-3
TGTGCCATCAGTGAGTACGGAGACGGGACCGGGGAGCTGTTTTTT
CAISEYGDGTGELFF
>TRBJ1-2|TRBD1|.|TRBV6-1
TGTGCCAGCAGTGATCCCGGGACAGGGGTAGGCTACACCTTC
CASSDPGTGVGYTF
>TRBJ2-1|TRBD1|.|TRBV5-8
TGTGCCAGCAGCTTGGAAGGGGGCGCCTACAATGAGCAGTTCTTC
CASSLEGGAYNEQFF
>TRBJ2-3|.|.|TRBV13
TGTGCCAGCAGCTTCGCAGATACGCAATATTTT
CASSFADTQYF
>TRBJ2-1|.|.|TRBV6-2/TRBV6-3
TGTGCCAGCAGCCACGAACTTGGAGGGGGCTTTTACAATGAGCAGTTCTTC
CASSHELGGGFYNEQFF
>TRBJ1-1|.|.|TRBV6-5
TGTGCCAGCAGTTACTCAAGGACAGTTCTTGACACTGAAGCTTTCTTT
CASSYSRTVLDTEAFF
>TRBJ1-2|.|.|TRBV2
TGTGCCAGCAGTGAAGTAGTTCGACAACGCTTC
CASSEVVRQRF
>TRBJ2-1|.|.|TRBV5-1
TGCGCCAGCAGCTGGGGACTCGATGAGCAGTTCTTC
CASSWGLDEQFF
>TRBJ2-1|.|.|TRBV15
TGTGCCACCAGCAACCCAGCGGTGGTTAACAATGAGCAGTTCTTC
CATSNPAVVNNEQFF
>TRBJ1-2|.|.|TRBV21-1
TGTGCCATGCTGAGGACAGTGCGGACGACCTATGGCTACACCTTC
CAMLRTVRTTYGYTF
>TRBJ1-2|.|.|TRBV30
TGTGCCTGGAAGGAGGGGCAGGCTAACTATGGCTACACCTTC
CAWKEGQANYGYTF
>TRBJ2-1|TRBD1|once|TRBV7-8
TGTGCCAGCAGCTTAGGGGGTGGACAGGGCAATGAGCAGTTCTTC
CASSLGGGQGNEQFF
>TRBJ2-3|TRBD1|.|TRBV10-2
TGCGCCAGCTTCACGCCGGGACAGGGGGCGGTTTCCAACACAGATACGCAGTATTTT
CASFTPGQGAVSNTDTQYF
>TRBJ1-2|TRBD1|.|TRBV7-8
TGTGCCAGCAGCGCGCCCGGGACAGAAAACTATGGCTACACCTTC
CASSAPGTENYGYTF
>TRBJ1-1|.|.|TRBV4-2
TGTGCCAGCAGCCAAGATCCCCCAGGGAACACTGAAGCTTTCTTT
CASSQDPPGNTEAFF
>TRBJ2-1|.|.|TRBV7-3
TGTGCCAGCAGCTTAAATGCGAGACATCCCTACAATGAGCAGTTCTTC
CASSLNARHPYNEQFF
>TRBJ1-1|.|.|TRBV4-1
TGCGCCAGCAGCCAAGTAGGTGGGGGCTTGAACACTGAAGCTTTCTTT
CASSQVGGGLNTEAFF
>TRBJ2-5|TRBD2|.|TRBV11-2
TGTGCCAGCAGCTTAAAAGCGGGGGCCGGCCAAGAGACCCAGTACTTC
CASSLKAGAGQETQYF
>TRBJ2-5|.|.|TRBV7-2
TGTGCCAGCAGCCGGGACCAAGAGACCCAGTACTTC
CASSRDQETQYF
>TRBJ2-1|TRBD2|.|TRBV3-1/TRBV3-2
TGTGCCAGCAGCCCTGCTACACTAGCGGGGGGCGGGAATGAGCAGTTCTTC
CASSPATLAGGGNEQFF
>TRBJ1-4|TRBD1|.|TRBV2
TGTGCCAGCAGTGCCGGGACAGTGAATGAAAAACTGTTTTTT
CASSAGTVNEKLFF
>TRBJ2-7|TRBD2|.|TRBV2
TGTGCCAGCACCGGGACTAGCGGGGTACCCTACGAGCAGTACTTC
CASTGTSGVPYEQYF